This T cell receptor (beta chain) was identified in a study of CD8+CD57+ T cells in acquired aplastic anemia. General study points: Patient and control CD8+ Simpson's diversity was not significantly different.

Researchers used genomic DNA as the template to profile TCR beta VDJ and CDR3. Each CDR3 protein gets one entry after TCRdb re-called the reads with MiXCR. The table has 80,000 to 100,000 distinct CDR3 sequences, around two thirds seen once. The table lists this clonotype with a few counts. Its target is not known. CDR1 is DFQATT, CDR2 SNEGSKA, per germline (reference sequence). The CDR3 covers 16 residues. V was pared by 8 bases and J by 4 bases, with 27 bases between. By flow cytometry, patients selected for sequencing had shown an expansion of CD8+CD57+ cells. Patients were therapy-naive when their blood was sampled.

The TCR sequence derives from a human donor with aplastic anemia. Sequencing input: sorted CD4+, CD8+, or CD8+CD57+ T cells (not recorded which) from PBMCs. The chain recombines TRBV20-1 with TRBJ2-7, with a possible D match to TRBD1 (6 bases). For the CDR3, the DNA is TGCAGTCACCCGCGATACAGGGCCCCGAGATTTTACGAGCAGTACTTC. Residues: CSHPRYRAPRFYEQYF.